This T cell receptor beta chain comes out of a study of control samples from healthy donors and cancer patients. The CDR3 extends over 15 amino acids. Germline loops: CDR1 SNHLY, CDR2 FYNNEI. V trimming: 4 bases; J trimming: 6 bases; junction bases outside the gene matches: 5. TCRdb keeps only in-frame clones here, not all; method: immunoSEQ multiplex PCR. Of about 120,000 clones in the sample, over 80% were seen once. This clone was observed a single time. The chain combines TRBV2 with TRBJ2-2; TRBD1 matches at 10 bases. The TCR was taken from a man aged 80 or over with head and neck cancer. Sequenced: PBMCs. Here the CDR3 DNA reads TGTGCCAGCAGTGGCCGACAGGGGGCACCCGGGGAGCTGTTTTTT. It is translated as CASSGRQGAPGELFF.